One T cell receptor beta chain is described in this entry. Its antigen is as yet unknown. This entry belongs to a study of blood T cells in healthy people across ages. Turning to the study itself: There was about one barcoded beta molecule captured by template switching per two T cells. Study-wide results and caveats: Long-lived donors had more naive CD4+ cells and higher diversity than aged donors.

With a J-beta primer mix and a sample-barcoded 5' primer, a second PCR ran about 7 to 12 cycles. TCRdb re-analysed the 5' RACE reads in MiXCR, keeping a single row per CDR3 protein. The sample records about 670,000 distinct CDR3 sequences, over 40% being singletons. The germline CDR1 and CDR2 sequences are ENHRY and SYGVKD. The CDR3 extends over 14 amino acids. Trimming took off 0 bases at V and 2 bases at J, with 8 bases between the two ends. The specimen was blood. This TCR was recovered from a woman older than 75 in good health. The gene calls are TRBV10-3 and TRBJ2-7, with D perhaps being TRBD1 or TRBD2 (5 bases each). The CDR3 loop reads CAISESGRPYEQYF. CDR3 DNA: TGTGCCATCAGTGAGTCGGGACGGCCCTACGAGCAGTACTTC.